These 29 T cell receptor beta chains came from one sample sequenced in a study of PD-1 blockade in classical Hodgkin lymphoma. Clones were read by immunoSEQ multiplex PCR, and TCRdb kept only the in-frame ones, dropping some. The sample includes roughly 40,000 clones, over 80% of them seen just once. Every patient was affected by relapse after autologous stem cell transplantation, while exposure to brentuximab vedotin was not uniform. The source material was peripheral blood mononuclear cells (PBMCs), sampled at baseline. The receptor source for this set is a human donor with classical Hodgkin lymphoma.

V and J are TRBV28 and TRBJ2-7; 9 bases fit TRBD1. Germline values: CDR1 MDHEN, CDR2 SYDVKM. CDR3 length: 14 amino acids. Trimming at V came to 3 bases and at J to 4 bases, leaving 4 bases not matched to a gene. The CDR3 is CASSFDRGLYEQYF. CDR3 coding DNA: TGTGCCAGCAGTTTCGACAGGGGGTTATACGAGCAGTACTTC.

The V call is TRBV7-2, the J call TRBJ2-7; no definite D call. CDR1 is SGHTA, CDR2 FQGNSA, per germline. The V and J ends lost 1 base and 3 bases respectively, with 7 bases between them. The CDR3 covers 13 residues. The CDR3 DNA is TGTGCCAGCAGCTTAGTTCCCTACTACGAGCAGTACTTC. Its translation is CASSLVPYYEQYF.

V gene TRBV9 combines with J gene TRBJ2-5; 9 bases align to TRBD1. The CDR3 consists of 20 residues. Trimming cost V 0 bases and J 1 base; bases outside gene matches: 16. Germline V gene lookup returns CDR1 SGDLS and CDR2 YYNGEE. In nucleotides, the CDR3 is TGTGCCAGCAGCGTAGCACCCCGGCGGTTGGACAGGGGTCCCCAAGAGACCCAGTACTTC. Its translation: CASSVAPRRLDRGPQETQYF.

The rearrangement uses TRBV9 and TRBJ2-3; 8 bases fit TRBD2. The CDR3 is made up of 15 amino acids. J gave up 3 bases and V 0 bases, and 3 bases lay outside the gene matches. The germline CDR1 and CDR2 sequences are SGDLS and YYNGEE. CDR3: CASSVGVAGTDTQYF. The CDR3 DNA reads as TGTGCCAGCAGCGTAGGAGTAGCGGGGACAGATACGCAGTATTTT.

This clone has just one count. DNA of the CDR3: TGTGCCAGCGGACTATTCCGGGGGGGGCCGGACGAGCAGTACTTC. Its protein product is CASGLFRGGPDEQYF. This chain joins TRBV6-4 and TRBJ2-7; the match to TRBD2 covers 8 bases. J gave up 5 bases and V 8 bases, and 14 bases lay outside the gene matches. Germline V lookup: CDR1 MRHNA, CDR2 SNTAGT. This CDR3 is built from 15 residues.

The chain links TRBV28 to TRBJ2-7; no firm D call. The V end was cut by 8 bases, the J end by 4 bases, with 12 bases between. The CDR3 consists of 12 residues. Germline V gene data show CDR1 as MDHEN and CDR2 as SYDVKM. CDR3 in amino acids: CASLRGEYEQYF. CDR3 DNA: TGTGCCAGCTTGAGAGGAGAATACGAGCAGTACTTC.

The chain has TRBV5-1 and TRBJ1-2; D is uncertain. Trimming pared 0 bases from V and 7 bases from J, leaving 7 bases between. The CDR3 is 12 amino acids. Per germline, CDR1 SGHRS and CDR2 YFSETQ. The CDR3 nucleotides read TGCGCCAGCAGCTTGGCCCACAGTGGCTACACCTTC. It is translated as CASSLAHSGYTF.

The chain employs TRBV7-3 and TRBJ1-2; 10 nucleotides align to TRBD1. The CDR3 consists of 15 residues. CDR1 SGHTA and CDR2 FQGTGA come from the germline V gene. With 2 bases clipped from V and 6 bases from J, the junction kept 6 bases outside the gene matches. CDR3 residues: CASSLASGQGDGYTF. DNA of the CDR3: TGTGCCAGCAGCTTAGCGTCAGGACAGGGGGATGGCTACACCTTC.

The V call is TRBV6-5, the J call TRBJ1-3; TRBD1 agrees at 7 bases. The V and J ends lost 2 bases and 0 bases, in that order; junction bases with no gene match: 4. This CDR3 is built from 16 residues. Germline V gene sequence: CDR1 MNHEY, CDR2 SVGAGI. This CDR3 reads CASSYTGQDSGNTIYF. CDR3 in DNA: TGTGCCAGCAGTTACACCGGACAGGACTCTGGAAACACCATATATTTT.

This clone was counted a single time. The J gene is TRBJ2-1, the V gene TRBV19; tentative D call: TRBD2 (5 bases). This CDR3 has 13 amino acids. Trimming stripped 5 bases from V and 3 bases from J, with 8 bases between. Germline CDR1 is LNHDA and CDR2 is SQIVND (reference sequence). CDR3 sequence reads: CASSLLDYNEQFF. CDR3 coding DNA: TGTGCCAGTAGTTTACTAGACTACAATGAGCAGTTCTTC.

The chain couples TRBV4-1 to TRBJ2-7; TRBD2 matches at 8 bases. V lost 1 base, J lost 4 bases, and 9 bases stayed unmatched. Germline assignment: CDR1 MGHRA and CDR2 YSYEKL. There are 16 residues in the CDR3. The CDR3 sequence is CASSQVAPGGGYEQYF. The CDR3 nucleotides read TGCGCCAGCAGCCAAGTGGCCCCCGGGGGGGGTTACGAGCAGTACTTC.

The chain employs TRBV11-1 and TRBJ2-2, with unresolved D. The CDR3 is made up of 14 amino acids. CDR1 SGHAT and CDR2 FQDESV come from the germline V gene (reference sequence). Trimming shortened V by 7 bases and J by 7 bases, and 16 bases separated the two germline ends. Written as DNA, the CDR3 is TGTGCCAGCACCTCTTCTTGGGTCCACGGGGAGCTGTTTTTT. This encodes CASTSSWVHGELFF.

The chain is built from TRBV9 and TRBJ2-2; possibly TRBD2 for D (6 bases). Germline assignment: CDR1 SGDLS and CDR2 YYNGEE. There are 15 residues in the CDR3. V was shortened by 0 bases and J by 5 bases, with 11 bases between the two germline ends. The DNA for the CDR3 is TGTGCCAGCAGCGTAGGGAGTAGCGGTACCGGGGAGCTGTTTTTT. The encoded protein is CASSVGSSGTGELFF. The full variable domain, in which reference TRBV9 and TRBJ2-2 provide the parts outside the CDR3, is DSGVTQTPKHLITATGQRVTLRCSPRSGDLSVYWYQQSLDQGLQFLIQYYNGEERAKGNILERFSAQQFPDLHSELNLSSLELGDSALYFCASSVGSSGTGELFFGEGSRLTVL.

Comments on this clone: Other nucleotide sequences in the sample specify the same CDR3. The chain uses TRBV6-6 and TRBJ2-2; TRBD1 matches at 8 bases. CDR1 MNHNY and CDR2 SVGAGI come from the germline V gene (reference sequence). Losses at the gene ends were 6 bases for V and 4 bases for J; bases not matched to a gene: 10. This CDR3 has 16 amino acids. The CDR3 sequence: CASRSPQGAGTGELFF. CDR3 sequence (DNA): TGTGCCAGCAGATCCCCCCAGGGGGCGGGCACCGGGGAGCTGTTTTTT.

The chain combines TRBV27 with TRBJ2-7, with D maybe TRBD1 (5 bases). Germline V gives CDR1 MNHEY, CDR2 SMNVEV (reference sequence). The CDR3 is 14 amino acids. V was cut by 0 bases and J by 4 bases, with 10 bases left in between. This CDR3 is CASSLSLQGYEQYF. Here the CDR3 DNA reads TGTGCCAGCAGTTTATCCCTCCAGGGTTACGAGCAGTACTTC.

Concerning this clone itself: One end of the junction does not line up with germline, which may come from a read error. The chain couples TRBV5-3 to TRBJ1-2; D ambiguous. TRBV5-3 qualifies as an ORF whose function is uncertain. The CDR3 totals 12 residues. Here the CDR3 DNA reads TGTGCCAGCAGCTTTAGCAACTATGGCTACACCTTC. Amino acids: CASSFSNYGYTF.

The J gene is TRBJ1-4, the V gene TRBV6-1; unclear D gene. Germline CDR1 MNHNS, CDR2 SASEGT. The CDR3 contains 14 residues. Trimming removed 0 bases at V and 5 bases at J, with 7 bases between. The CDR3 DNA follows: TGTGCCAGCAGTGAAGCGCTGGAGAATGAAAAACTGTTTTTT. This encodes CASSEALENEKLFF.

The genes are TRBV10-3 and TRBJ2-7, with TRBD2 matching 11 bases. Germline CDR1 is ENHRY and CDR2 is SYGVKD. The ends lost 4 bases at V and 3 bases at J; junction bases unmatched: 5. The CDR3 sequence is 15 residues long. The CDR3 region has the DNA TGTGCCATCAGTGGGGCTAGCGGGGGGAACTACGAGCAGTACTTC. Its protein is CAISGASGGNYEQYF.

This rearrangement joins TRBV27 to TRBJ2-1; TRBD2 agrees at 8 bases. Germline trimming cut 3 bases from V and 0 bases from J; bases unmatched to any gene: 1. CDR3 length: 15 residues. Germline V lookup: CDR1 MNHEY, CDR2 SMNVEV (reference sequence). CDR3 sequence reads: CASSFSGTSYNEQFF. The CDR3 bases are TGTGCCAGCAGTTTTAGCGGGACCTCCTACAATGAGCAGTTCTTC.

In its sample, this clone was seen once. The rearrangement uses TRBV28 and TRBJ2-4; D is possibly TRBD2 (6 bases). Germline-derived CDR1 and CDR2 are MDHEN and SYDVKM. This CDR3 has 18 residues. The germline V and J ends were trimmed by 6 bases and 2 bases, with 23 bases remaining between them. CDR3 bases: TGTGCCAGCAGCCCTATGGGTTTGGGGGGAGCTACCAAAAACATTCAGTACTTC. It codes for CASSPMGLGGATKNIQYF.

The chain couples TRBV18 to TRBJ1-5; a possible D gene is TRBD1 (6 bases). Trimming took 11 bases from V and 5 from J, leaving 13 bases between them. Germline V gene sequence: CDR1 KGHSH, CDR2 LQKENI. This CDR3 is 12 amino acids long. The CDR3 bases are TGTGCCGGCGCAGGGGAAGATCAGCCCCAGCATTTT. Its protein product is CAGAGEDQPQHF.

V and J are TRBV5-4 and TRBJ1-2; D perhaps matches TRBD1 (6 bases). Trimming pared 4 bases from V and 6 bases from J, leaving 19 bases between. The germline CDR1 and CDR2 sequences are SGHNT and YYREEE (reference sequence). The CDR3 extends over 15 amino acids. The CDR3 coding sequence is TGTGCCAGCAGCCCGGGCTACAGGGAAAGGGATGGCTACACCTTC. This translates into CASSPGYRERDGYTF. Full variable domain (outside the CDR3, taken from reference TRBV5-4 and TRBJ1-2): ETGVTQSPTHLIKTRGQQVTLRCSSQSGHNTVSWYQQALGQGPQFIFQYYREEENGRGNFPPRFSGLQFPNYSSELNVNALELDDSALYLCASSPGYRERDGYTFGSGTRLTVV.

The rearrangement joins TRBV29-1 to TRBJ1-1; D gene ambiguous. The CDR3 spans 12 residues. V was pared by 7 bases and J by 0 bases, with 9 bases between. Germline lookup yields CDR1 SQVTM and CDR2 ANQGSEA. CDR3 DNA sequence: TGCAGCGCCTCGGAGATGAACACTGAAGCTTTCTTT. It codes for CSASEMNTEAFF.

The CDR3 DNA reads as TGTGCCAGCAGCTTTGCAGGGTGGATCTACGAGCAGTACTTC. This gives the protein CASSFAGWIYEQYF. This rearrangement joins TRBV5-6 to TRBJ2-7, with D maybe TRBD1 (5 bases). The V gene lost 2 bases and the J gene lost 3 bases, with 12 bases spanning the gap. There are 14 residues in the CDR3. The germline gives CDR1 SGHDT, CDR2 YYEEEE.

V and J are TRBV19 and TRBJ1-2; TRBD1 agrees at 7 bases. Germline loops: CDR1 LNHDA, CDR2 SQIVND (reference sequence). This CDR3 region has 15 residues. The ends lost 4 bases at V and 0 bases at J; junction bases unmatched: 5. The CDR3 bases are TGTGCCAGTAGTACGACAGGGTGGGCTAACTATGGCTACACCTTC. The encoded protein is CASSTTGWANYGYTF. Looking up the rest from reference TRBV19 and TRBJ1-2 gives the full variable domain: DGGITQSPKYLFRKEGQNVTLSCEQNLNHDAMYWYRQDPGQGLRLIYYSQIVNDFQKGDIAEGYSVSREKKESFPLTVTSAQKNPTAFYLCASSTTGWANYGYTFGSGTRLTVV.

V and J are TRBV7-2 and TRBJ2-3; no firm D call. Trimming took off 1 base at V and 15 bases at J, with 20 bases between the two ends. The CDR3 length is 14 residues. Germline V gives CDR1 SGHTA, CDR2 FQGNSA. The CDR3 region has the DNA TGTGCCAGCAGCTTAGATTCTGTCCTGGTCGTCGATTATTTT. Amino acid sequence: CASSLDSVLVVDYF.

This clone was observed a few times. This sequence joins TRBV5-6 and TRBJ1-1; a possible D gene is TRBD1 (6 bases). The V end was cut by 4 bases, the J end by 5 bases, with 12 bases between. Germline CDR1 reads SGHDT; CDR2 reads YYEEEE. This CDR3 is built from 13 residues. The CDR3 protein is CASSGGAWTEAFF. The CDR3 DNA sequence: TGTGCCAGCAGCGGGGGCGCATGGACTGAAGCTTTCTTT.

This chain connects TRBV7-9 to TRBJ2-5; D call uncertain. Trimming took off 1 base at V and 1 base at J, with 7 bases between the two ends. This CDR3 is built from 14 residues. The germline gives CDR1 SEHNR, CDR2 FQNEAQ (reference sequence). The CDR3 sequence: CASSLVGLQETQYF. CDR3 coding DNA: TGTGCCAGCAGCTTAGTAGGGCTCCAAGAGACCCAGTACTTC.

The chain recombines TRBV4-3 with TRBJ1-2; perhaps TRBD1 as D (6 bases). The CDR3 totals 15 residues. V was shortened by 0 bases and J by 4 bases, with 12 bases between the two germline ends. Germline V lookup: CDR1 LGHNA, CDR2 YSLEER. CDR3 residues: CASSQDVRDIYGYTF. In DNA, the CDR3 is TGCGCCAGCAGCCAAGATGTCAGGGACATCTATGGCTACACCTTC.